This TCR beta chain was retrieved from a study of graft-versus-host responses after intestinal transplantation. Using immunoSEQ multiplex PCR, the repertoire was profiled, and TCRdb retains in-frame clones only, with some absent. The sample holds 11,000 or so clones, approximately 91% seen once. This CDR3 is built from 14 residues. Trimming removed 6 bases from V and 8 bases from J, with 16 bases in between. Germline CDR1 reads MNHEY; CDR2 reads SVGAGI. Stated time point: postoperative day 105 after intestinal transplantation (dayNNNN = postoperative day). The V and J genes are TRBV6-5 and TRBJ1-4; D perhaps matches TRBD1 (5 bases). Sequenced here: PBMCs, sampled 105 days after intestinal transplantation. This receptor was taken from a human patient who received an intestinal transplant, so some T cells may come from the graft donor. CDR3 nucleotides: TGTGCCAGCAGGGGGCAGGGACGTGAGGAAAAACTGTTTTTT. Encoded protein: CASRGQGREEKLFF.